Each of the 21 T cell receptor beta chains below was sequenced from the same sample in a study of cytomegalovirus exposure and HLA in healthy donors. PCR was performed using 60 Vbeta and 13 Jbeta primers. Sequenced by immunoSEQ multiplex PCR; TCRdb stores in-frame clones only, minus some. The sample lists 150,000 to 250,000 clones, 75% to 90% occurring once. Input material: PBMCs. All receptors derive from a woman aged 45-60 years in good health and CMV-seropositive.

This clone came up a few times. This chain uses TRBV28 with TRBJ1-3; tentatively, D is TRBD1 (5 bases). V lost 9 bases to trimming and J lost 3 bases, with 9 bases between them. The CDR3 is 12 residues long. Per germline, CDR1 MDHEN and CDR2 SYDVKM. In DNA, the CDR3 is TGTGCCAGTGGGGCAGGTGGAAACACCATATATTTT. It codes for CASGAGGNTIYF.

The chain joins TRBV28 to TRBJ1-2; 8 bases fit TRBD1. CDR3 size: 13 residues. V gave up 6 bases and J gave up 5 bases; unmatched junction bases: 5. Germline CDR1 reads MDHEN; CDR2 reads SYDVKM. The DNA of the CDR3 is TGTGCCAGCAGCTTAGACAGGGGATATGGCTACACCTTC. Its protein product is CASSLDRGYGYTF.

The chain is built from TRBV6-6 and TRBJ2-7; TRBD1 agrees at 8 bases. Germline V gene lookup returns CDR1 MNHNY and CDR2 SVGAGI (reference sequence). CDR3 length: 14 residues. Unmatched junction bases numbered 4, after V lost 6 bases and J lost 0 bases. CDR3 region: CASSSGTGSYEQYF. The CDR3 DNA reads TGTGCCAGCAGCTCCGGGACAGGCTCCTACGAGCAGTACTTC.

The chain employs TRBV7-9 and TRBJ2-2; 11 positions agree with TRBD2. CDR1 SEHNR and CDR2 FQNEAQ come from the germline V gene (reference sequence). The V segment lost 5 bases and the J segment 6 bases; nucleotides outside the gene matches: 5. CDR3 length: 15 amino acids. The CDR3 sequence: CASSATSGRSGELFF. The CDR3 region has the DNA TGTGCCAGCAGCGCCACTAGCGGGAGATCCGGGGAGCTGTTTTTT.

This chain connects TRBV5-1 to TRBJ2-1, with 7 bases that match TRBD1. The CDR3 runs 14 residues. Losses at the gene ends were 4 bases for V and 2 bases for J; bases not matched to a gene: 3. From germline, CDR1 is SGHRS and CDR2 YFSETQ. DNA of the CDR3: TGCGCCAGCAGCCCGGGACAGACCTACAATGAGCAGTTCTTC. Amino acids: CASSPGQTYNEQFF.

The chain uses TRBV6-5 and TRBJ2-7, with TRBD1 as a possible D gene (6 bases). CDR1 MNHEY and CDR2 SVGAGI come from the germline V gene. The CDR3 is made up of 15 amino acids. Trimming stripped 3 bases from V and 2 bases from J, with 14 bases between. Written as DNA, the CDR3 is TGTGCCAGCAGTTATGTTCGGCAGGGGCCCTACGAGCAGTACTTC. This translates into CASSYVRQGPYEQYF.

V is TRBV10-1 and J is TRBJ2-7, with TRBD2 matching over 13 bases. The CDR3 sequence is 14 residues long. The germline V gene encodes CDR1 WNHNN and CDR2 SYGVQD (reference sequence). V lost 4 bases, J lost 4 bases, and 1 base stayed unmatched. The CDR3 coding sequence is TGCGCCAGCAGTGGGACTAGCGGGGGTTACGAGCAGTACTTC. This gives the protein CASSGTSGGYEQYF.

This clone was counted a single time. The chain recombines TRBV30 with TRBJ2-5; TRBD2 matches 7 bases. This CDR3 has 14 residues. Unmatched junction bases numbered 6, after V lost 1 base and J lost 4 bases. Per the germline V gene, CDR1 is GTSNPN and CDR2 is SVGIG (reference sequence). DNA of the CDR3: TGTGCCTGGAGTGCAATTGGCGGGGGAGAGACCCAGTACTTC. It specifies CAWSAIGGGETQYF.

This clone was recorded a few times. CDR3 sequence reads: CAIRGTDGYTF. The CDR3 region has the DNA TGTGCCATCAGGGGGACAGACGGCTACACCTTC. The V and J genes are TRBV10-3 and TRBJ1-2; 7 positions agree with TRBD1. Unmatched junction bases numbered 3, after V lost 6 bases and J lost 8 bases. This CDR3 has 11 residues. In germline, CDR1 is ENHRY, CDR2 SYGVKD.

The CDR3 protein is CASSLLMTGGTEAFF. Written as DNA, the CDR3 is TGCGCCAGCAGCTTGCTAATGACAGGGGGCACTGAAGCTTTCTTT. This chain links TRBV5-1 with TRBJ1-1; TRBD1 aligns across 9 bases. This CDR3 contains 15 residues. CDR1 is SGHRS and CDR2 is YFSETQ in the germline V gene. Germline trimming cut 1 base from V and 4 bases from J; bases unmatched to any gene: 5. The variable domain in full, completed from reference TRBV5-1 and TRBJ1-1, reads KAGVTQTPRYLIKTRGQQVTLSCSPISGHRSVSWYQQTPGQGLQFLFEYFSETQRNKGNFPGRFSGRQFSNSRSEMNVSTLELGDSALYLCASSLLMTGGTEAFFGQGTRLTVV.

V usage is TRBV5-4 and J usage is TRBJ2-3; 11 bases line up with TRBD2. The CDR3 runs 16 residues. Germline V lookup: CDR1 SGHNT, CDR2 YYREEE (reference sequence). V was pared by 0 bases and J by 6 bases, with 6 bases of the junction left unmatched. DNA of the CDR3: TGTGCCAGCAGCTTGGCCGGGACTAGCGGCTGGGATACGCAGTATTTT. Its translation is CASSLAGTSGWDTQYF.

The count of this clone is one. The chain is built from TRBV11-2 and TRBJ2-7, with 10 bases lining up with TRBD1. CDR1 is SGHAT and CDR2 is FQNNGV in the germline V gene. CDR3 size: 13 residues. After removal of 8 bases from V and 6 bases from J, the junction contained 7 bases not matched to a gene. CDR3 nucleotide sequence: TGTGCCAGCGTCGGACAGGGGGTTTCCGAGCAGTACTTC. Its protein is CASVGQGVSEQYF.

V gene TRBV7-2 combines with J gene TRBJ2-1; possibly TRBD1 for D (5 bases). The CDR3 has 13 amino acids. Trimming pared 4 bases from V and 2 bases from J, leaving 6 bases between. Germline CDR1 is SGHTA and CDR2 is FQGNSA. The CDR3: CASSSQAYNEQFF. The CDR3 coding sequence is TGTGCCAGCAGCTCACAGGCCTACAATGAGCAGTTCTTC.

The chain links TRBV28 to TRBJ1-2; D may be TRBD1 (6 bases). V gave up 6 bases and J gave up 4 bases, with 18 bases separating them. This CDR3 has 15 amino acids. Germline CDR1 reads MDHEN; CDR2 reads SYDVKM. The CDR3 DNA reads as TGTGCCAGCAGCCTGCAGGGGTACCCCGTCTATGGCTACACCTTC. It is translated as CASSLQGYPVYGYTF.

This clone has a single count. The chain joins TRBV27 to TRBJ2-1; D unresolved. The V gene lost 5 bases and the J gene lost 10 bases, with 15 bases spanning the gap. CDR3 length equals 13 residues. The germline gives CDR1 MNHEY, CDR2 SMNVEV (reference sequence). In DNA, the CDR3 is TGTGCCAGCAGTCTCACGGCAGGCTGGGAGCAGTTCTTC. Protein product: CASSLTAGWEQFF.

This clone was detected a few times. This rearrangement joins TRBV10-3 to TRBJ2-3, with 7 bases matching TRBD2. The V and J ends lost 2 bases and 6 bases, in that order; junction bases with no gene match: 5. Germline assignment: CDR1 ENHRY and CDR2 SYGVKD. CDR3 length: 14 amino acids. CDR3 protein: CAISEGRETDTQYF. Here the CDR3 DNA reads TGTGCCATCAGTGAGGGGCGGGAGACGGATACGCAGTATTTT.

J is TRBJ2-5 and V is TRBV11-2, with D possibly matching TRBD2 (6 bases). Deletions cut 4 bases from V and 3 bases from J, with 9 bases between. CDR1 is SGHAT and CDR2 is FQNNGV in the germline V gene. The CDR3 contains 13 residues. The CDR3 spells CASSSVAEETQYF. The CDR3 nucleotides are TGTGCCAGCAGCTCTGTAGCGGAAGAGACCCAGTACTTC.

The gene calls are TRBV10-1 and TRBJ2-7, with 8 positions matching TRBD1. This CDR3 spans 15 amino acids. CDR1 and CDR2 from the germline V gene are WNHNN and SYGVQD (reference sequence). With V trimmed by 4 bases and J by 2 bases, 7 bases remained unmatched. In nucleotides, the CDR3 is TGCGCCAGCAGTGTCCCCGACAGGGGTACCTACGAGCAGTACTTC. Translation: CASSVPDRGTYEQYF.

J is TRBJ2-1 and V is TRBV18, with TRBD2 matching 7 bases. CDR3 length: 17 residues. The ends lost 4 bases at V and 8 bases at J; junction bases unmatched: 17. Germline assignment: CDR1 KGHSH and CDR2 LQKENI. CDR3 in DNA: TGTGCCAGCTCACAAGCTACCCTGGCGGGGGTGTTCCATGAGCAGTTCTTC. As protein: CASSQATLAGVFHEQFF.

The chain joins TRBV11-1 to TRBJ2-2; 12 bases map to TRBD2. V dropped 5 bases and J dropped 1; count of bases not matched to a gene: 11. This CDR3 spans 19 amino acids. Germline lookup yields CDR1 SGHAT and CDR2 FQDESV (reference sequence). The CDR3: CASSPAASGRVVNTGELFF. CDR3 nucleotides: TGTGCCAGCAGCCCAGCGGCTAGCGGGAGGGTGGTGAACACCGGGGAGCTGTTTTTT.

This rearrangement joins TRBV4-3 to TRBJ2-5; 7 bases are a match to TRBD2. Germline V gene data show CDR1 as LGHNA and CDR2 as YSLEER. Trimming at V came to 4 bases and at J to 3 bases, leaving 2 bases not matched to a gene. The CDR3 covers 13 residues. CDR3 sequence reads: CASSRAGEETQYF. Here the CDR3 DNA reads TGCGCCAGCAGCCGGGCGGGGGAAGAGACCCAGTACTTC.